One sample yielded the 30 T cell receptor beta chains listed below, sequenced in a study of blood T cells in healthy people across ages. A second PCR, run for 7 to 11 cycles, used a sample-barcoded 5' primer plus a J-beta primer mix. One entry per CDR3 protein, called by TCRdb with MiXCR from the 5' RACE reads. The repertoire has about 1.6 million distinct CDR3 sequences, 34% of them found once; the top ten carry about 11%. The sample comprised blood. The source is a young woman in good health.

The chain combines TRBV20-1 with TRBJ2-5, with TRBD2 matching over 12 bases. V trimming: 0 bases; J trimming: 2 bases; junction bases outside the gene matches: 10. The germline CDR1 and CDR2 sequences are DFQATT and SNEGSKA (reference sequence). The length of the CDR3 is 18 residues. As DNA, the CDR3 is TGCAGTGCTAGAGATCCCGCTAGCGGGGGGGTAAAACAAGAGACCCAGTACTTC. Its protein is CSARDPASGGVKQETQYF.

The CDR3: CSARTHTGELFF. The CDR3 bases are TGCAGTGCCAGGACGCACACCGGGGAGCTGTTTTTT. The gene calls are TRBV20-1 and TRBJ2-2; no firm D call. The CDR3 is made up of 12 amino acids. V shed 6 bases and J shed 3 bases, with 8 bases lying between them. Germline V CDR1 and CDR2: DFQATT, SNEGSKA (reference sequence).

This rearrangement joins TRBV3-1 to TRBJ2-3; 8 bases agree with TRBD1. This CDR3 contains 15 residues. Germline V CDR1 and CDR2: LGHDT, YNNKEL (reference sequence). The ends lost 5 bases at V and 4 bases at J; junction bases unmatched: 8. The CDR3: CASSTRQGLADTQYF. The CDR3 DNA reads as TGTGCCAGCAGCACCCGACAGGGGTTGGCAGATACGCAGTATTTT.

J is TRBJ1-1 and V is TRBV7-9, with D perhaps TRBD1 (6 bases). There are 16 residues in the CDR3. Trimming took off 4 bases at V and 6 bases at J, with 21 bases between the two ends. CDR1 and CDR2 from the germline V gene are SEHNR and FQNEAQ (reference sequence). The CDR3 sequence: CASSSGQGLNFAEAFF. The CDR3 nucleotides are TGTGCCAGCAGCTCGGGGCAGGGGCTAAATTTCGCTGAAGCTTTCTTT. The whole variable domain, remainder taken from reference TRBV7-9 and TRBJ1-1, is DTGVSQNPRHKITKRGQNVTFRCDPISEHNRLYWYRQTLGQGPEFLTYFQNEAQLEKSRLLSDRFSAERPKGSFSTLEIQRTEQGDSAMYLCASSSGQGLNFAEAFFGQGTRLTVV.

J is TRBJ1-5 and V is TRBV3-1, with D unclear. The CDR3 is made up of 18 amino acids. The germline gives CDR1 LGHDT, CDR2 YNNKEL (reference sequence). Trimming left V 0 bases short and J 2 bases short, with 17 bases between. CDR3 protein: CASSQEGTGLNGNQPQHF. DNA for the CDR3: TGTGCCAGCAGCCAAGAAGGAACCGGGTTGAACGGCAATCAGCCCCAGCATTTT. Full variable domain (remainder filled in from reference TRBV3-1 and TRBJ1-5): DTAVSQTPKYLVTQMGNDKSIKCEQNLGHDTMYWYKQDSKKFLKIMFSYNNKELIINETVPNRFSPKSPDKAHLNLHINSLELGDSAVYFCASSQEGTGLNGNQPQHFGDGTRLSIL.

This clonotype was recorded only once. The limits of the CDR3 on the DNA are not certain, so only TCRdb's listed CDR3 is given. J is TRBJ2-3 and V is TRBV12-3 or TRBV12-4; the table names TRBD1, a call not compared with the DNA. The CDR3 adds up to 15 amino acids, both ends counted. CDR3 loop: CASSFGPGTADTEYF.

V is TRBV28 and J is TRBJ1-1, with TRBD1 as a possible D gene (6 bases). This CDR3 is 14 amino acids long. Germline CDR1 and CDR2: MDHEN and SYDVKM. Trimming took off 9 bases at V and 6 bases at J, with 20 bases between the two ends. In nucleotides, the CDR3 is TGTGCCAGTGCCCTACAGGGACTCAAGGCTGAAGCTTTCTTT. Its translation is CASALQGLKAEAFF.

This sequence joins TRBV20-1 and TRBJ1-2; D perhaps matches TRBD1 (5 bases). Per germline, CDR1 DFQATT and CDR2 SNEGSKA (reference sequence). V was cut by 5 bases and J by 7 bases, with 8 bases left in between. The CDR3 is 10 residues long. The CDR3, as DNA: TGCAGTGCTGGGGGAGCTGGCTACACCTTC. Translated, it gives CSAGGAGYTF.

This clonotype was seen a handful of times. The rearrangement links TRBV9 to TRBJ2-3; 8 bases are shared with TRBD2. Germline-derived CDR1 and CDR2 are SGDLS and YYNGEE. The J segment lost 3 bases and the V segment lost 3 bases, leaving 6 bases of the junction unmatched. This CDR3 is built from 15 residues. The CDR3 nucleotides read TGTGCCAGCAGCGCTAGCGGGCTCAGGACAGATACGCAGTATTTT. Its protein product is CASSASGLRTDTQYF. Full variable domain (remainder filled in from reference TRBV9 and TRBJ2-3): DSGVTQTPKHLITATGQRVTLRCSPRSGDLSVYWYQQSLDQGLQFLIQYYNGEERAKGNILERFSAQQFPDLHSELNLSSLELGDSALYFCASSASGLRTDTQYFGPGTRLTVL.

The chain joins TRBV5-1 to TRBJ2-7; a weak D match, TRBD2 (5 bases). This CDR3 has 14 amino acids. Germline loops: CDR1 SGHRS, CDR2 YFSETQ. V was cut by 2 bases and J by 3 bases, with 12 bases left in between. The CDR3 DNA reads as TGCGCCAGCAGCTTCGACATGGCGGGCTACGAGCAGTACTTC. It yields the protein CASSFDMAGYEQYF.

Of note for this clonotype: Its ends do not fully match the called genes, so a read error is possible. The chain uses TRBV9 and TRBJ2-6, with D possibly TRBD1 on 6 matching bases. Germline CDR1 is SGDLS and CDR2 is YYNGEE. CDR3 length: 16 residues. DNA of the CDR3: TGTGCCAGCAGCGTAGGGGGGCTCTCTGGGGCCAACGTCCGGACTTTC. Translated, it gives CASSVGGLSGANVRTF.

Only a few counts were recorded for this clonotype. This sequence joins TRBV11-2 and TRBJ2-7, with 8 bases lining up with TRBD2. V shed 0 bases and J 2 bases; nucleotides not matched to a gene: 9. This CDR3 is 17 amino acids long. Germline V gives CDR1 SGHAT, CDR2 FQNNGV. The CDR3 loop is CASSLDRGGSKTYEQYF. CDR3 DNA sequence: TGTGCCAGCAGCTTAGATCGGGGGGGTAGTAAGACCTACGAGCAGTACTTC.

This clonotype was seen once. This chain joins TRBV6-1 and TRBJ2-3, with no clear D. Trimming took off 8 bases at V and 4 bases at J, with 13 bases between the two ends. Germline V gene lookup returns CDR1 MNHNS and CDR2 SASEGT. CDR3 size: 13 residues. The chain's CDR3 is CASLRNLPDTQYF. The CDR3 DNA reads TGTGCCAGCCTAAGAAACCTCCCAGATACGCAGTATTTT.

The sample holds a few counts of this clonotype. The chain is built from TRBV3-1 and TRBJ1-5, with D unresolved. Germline CDR1 LGHDT, CDR2 YNNKEL (reference sequence). The V end lost 3 bases, the J end lost 6 bases, and 15 bases lay between the germline ends. This CDR3 region has 15 residues. This chain's CDR3 is CASSQMMGSGQPQHF. The CDR3 bases are TGTGCCAGCAGCCAGATGATGGGGTCGGGTCAGCCCCAGCATTTT.

This clonotype was seen only a few times. This rearrangement joins TRBV30 to TRBJ2-1; D is uncertain. Germline loops: CDR1 GTSNPN, CDR2 SVGIG (reference sequence). This CDR3 is built from 14 residues. The V end lost 4 bases, the J end lost 0 bases, and 10 bases lay between the germline ends. CDR3 DNA sequence: TGTGCCTGGAATGACGGAATCTCCTACAATGAGCAGTTCTTC. Encoded protein: CAWNDGISYNEQFF.

Details on this clonotype: Because the CDR3's place on the DNA is in doubt, the DNA is left out and the CDR3 is given as listed by TCRdb. The chain carries TRBV6-5 and TRBJ2-7. The CDR3 has 14 amino acids, counting both end residues. The germline gives CDR1 MNHEY, CDR2 SVGAGI. The CDR3 here is CASSSSTDYYEQYF.

CDR3 coding DNA: TGCAGCGCTCGAGGGACAGGGGGTTTTGACTACACCTTC. Its translation: CSARGTGGFDYTF. This chain uses TRBV29-1 with TRBJ1-2; TRBD1 matches 11 bases. The CDR3 is made up of 13 amino acids. J was trimmed by 10 bases and V by 7 bases; bases with no gene match: 11. The germline V gene has CDR1 SQVTM and CDR2 ANQGSEA.

A remark on this clonotype: A much larger clone sits a single nucleotide away, making a read error possible. The CDR3 protein is CATSGGQQETQYF. The CDR3 DNA reads TGTGCCACCAGCGGGGGACAGCAAGAGACCCAGTACTTC. The genes are TRBV15 and TRBJ2-5; TRBD1 matches 7 bases. V was clipped by 5 bases and J by 2 bases; unmatched bases: 2. In germline, CDR1 is LNHNV, CDR2 YYDKDF (reference sequence). This CDR3 is 13 amino acids long.

This clonotype came up a few times. The J gene is TRBJ2-1, the V gene TRBV7-2; TRBD1 agrees at 10 bases. The CDR3 sequence is 15 residues long. Germline V gene sequence: CDR1 SGHTA, CDR2 FQGNSA. Germline trimming cut 1 base from V and 8 bases from J; bases unmatched to any gene: 5. CDR3 sequence: CASSLGQGAWDEQFF. The CDR3, as DNA: TGTGCCAGCAGCTTAGGACAGGGGGCCTGGGATGAGCAGTTCTTC.

The V and J genes are TRBV12-3 or TRBV12-4 and TRBJ2-7; 9 bases are shared with TRBD1. Trimming at V came to 9 bases and at J to 3 bases, leaving 9 bases not matched to a gene. This CDR3 is 14 amino acids long. CDR3 sequence: CARLRGQGVYEQYF. The CDR3 coding sequence is TGTGCCAGATTGAGGGGACAGGGTGTCTACGAGCAGTACTTC.

In its sample, this clonotype was seen a few times. The V and J genes are TRBV2 and TRBJ2-7; 7 bases agree with TRBD2. Germline-derived CDR1 and CDR2 are SNHLY and FYNNEI. The length of the CDR3 is 16 residues. Losses at the gene ends were 0 bases for V and 0 bases for J; bases not matched to a gene: 5. CDR3 sequence (DNA): TGTGCCAGCAGTGAAGCGCGGGGGACCCTCTCCTACGAGCAGTACTTC. Encoded protein: CASSEARGTLSYEQYF.

This clonotype has a handful of counts. The chain employs TRBV7-2 and TRBJ2-7; tentatively, D is TRBD2 (5 bases). Germline-derived CDR1 and CDR2 are SGHTA and FQGNSA. The CDR3 sequence is 12 residues long. The V end lost 8 bases, the J end lost 0 bases, and 8 bases lay between the germline ends. The CDR3 sequence: CASFRDSYEQYF. CDR3 in DNA: TGTGCCAGCTTCCGGGACTCCTACGAGCAGTACTTC.

The chain has TRBV29-1 and TRBJ1-1; TRBD1 is a possible D gene (6 bases). Between the trimmed V and J ends, which lost 4 bases and 8 bases, there was a span of 17 bases. CDR1 and CDR2 from the germline V gene are SQVTM and ANQGSEA. The CDR3 consists of 13 residues. CDR3 coding DNA: TGCAGCGTTGCCGGATTACAGGGTACCGAAGCTTTCTTT. This codes for CSVAGLQGTEAFF.

In this sample, this clonotype turned up many times. This rearrangement joins TRBV29-1 to TRBJ2-1; D remains unclear. V lost 4 bases, J lost 6 bases, and 4 bases lay in between. Germline V CDR1 and CDR2: SQVTM, ANQGSEA. The CDR3 contains 10 residues. This chain's CDR3 is CSVAPNEQFF. Written as DNA, the CDR3 is TGCAGCGTTGCTCCCAATGAGCAGTTCTTC.

This chain joins TRBV20-1 and TRBJ2-5; a weak D match, TRBD2 (5 bases). CDR3 size: 14 residues. Germline V gives CDR1 DFQATT, CDR2 SNEGSKA (reference sequence). Trimming shortened V by 4 bases and J by 5 bases, and 17 bases separated the two germline ends. CDR3 sequence reads: CSATSGTRGETQYF. For the CDR3, the DNA is TGCAGTGCTACGAGCGGCACCCGAGGCGAGACCCAGTACTTC.

This rearrangement joins TRBV6-5 to TRBJ1-6, with 7 bases lining up with TRBD1. Germline V gene data show CDR1 as MNHEY and CDR2 as SVGAGI. The CDR3 extends over 14 amino acids. Trimming at V came to 5 bases and at J to 10 bases, leaving 8 bases not matched to a gene. CDR3: CASSQQGLQSPLHF. DNA of the CDR3: TGTGCCAGCAGTCAACAGGGGCTACAATCACCCCTCCACTTT.

The chain has TRBV27 and TRBJ2-3; 7 bases line up with TRBD2. From germline, CDR1 is MNHEY and CDR2 SMNVEV (reference sequence). V trimming: 6 bases; J trimming: 8 bases; junction bases outside the gene matches: 5. CDR3 size: 12 residues. The CDR3 DNA sequence: TGTGCCAGCAGCCGGGGGAGGGGTACGCAGTATTTT. This codes for CASSRGRGTQYF.

This clonotype came up many times. The chain has TRBV29-1 and TRBJ1-2, with D unclear. This CDR3 has 12 amino acids. The germline V and J ends were trimmed by 6 bases and 1 base, with 9 bases remaining between them. Germline CDR1 SQVTM, CDR2 ANQGSEA. The CDR3 protein is CSVLGNNYGYTF. CDR3 in DNA: TGCAGCGTCCTCGGGAATAACTATGGCTACACCTTC.

This clonotype has more than one count but fewer than ten. The genes are TRBV20-1 and TRBJ2-4; TRBD1 matches 8 bases. The DNA end lines up better with TRBJ2-7; the J call may be wrong. Germline V lookup: CDR1 DFQATT, CDR2 SNEGSKA (reference sequence). This CDR3 contains 16 residues. Here the CDR3 DNA reads TGCAGTGCTAGGGGCGGGTGGGGGACAGGAACGTACGAGCAGTACTTC. Its protein is CSARGGWGTGTYEQYF.

CDR3 in DNA: TGTGCCAGCATCATCGGCGGAGCGGGGGGCCTCCAAGAGACCCAGTACTTC. It yields the protein CASIIGGAGGLQETQYF. V gene TRBV2 combines with J gene TRBJ2-5, with 9 bases fitting TRBD2. The J segment lost 1 base and the V segment lost 7 bases, leaving 13 bases of the junction unmatched. CDR1 is SNHLY and CDR2 is FYNNEI in the germline V gene. The CDR3 length is 17 residues.